These 27 T cell receptor beta chains came from one sample sequenced in a study of shared clonotypes between healthy human individuals. Sequencing used immunoSEQ multiplex PCR; TCRdb keeps in-frame clones, though not all of them. This repertoire shows about 2.4 million clones, 93% found once; its top ten account for approximately 0.36%. Input material: naive CD4+ T cells from PBMCs. Subset indicated: CD45RA+ positively selected. These receptors were obtained from a young man in good health. Some clones in this sample may be carry-over from other donors' samples.

The V call is TRBV28, the J call TRBJ2-7; 8 bases map to TRBD1. The CDR3 loop spans 15 amino acids. Germline assignment: CDR1 MDHEN and CDR2 SYDVKM. Losses at the gene ends were 4 bases for V and 2 bases for J; bases not matched to a gene: 7. CDR3 nucleotides: TGTGCCAGCAGTTCCCGGACAGGGTTACCCTACGAGCAGTACTTC. As protein: CASSSRTGLPYEQYF. Combining the CDR3 with reference TRBV28 and TRBJ2-7 gives the whole variable domain DVKVTQSSRYLVKRTGEKVFLECVQDMDHENMFWYRQDPGLGLRLIYFSYDVKMKEKGDIPEGYSVSREKKERFSLILESASTNQTSMYLCASSSRTGLPYEQYFGPGTRLTVT.

V is TRBV27 and J is TRBJ1-1; D not resolved. This CDR3 region has 14 residues. Germline CDR1 is MNHEY and CDR2 is SMNVEV (reference sequence). V lost 5 bases to trimming and J lost 0 bases, with 10 bases between them. The CDR3: CASSPRSLNTEAFF. CDR3 sequence (DNA): TGTGCCAGCAGTCCACGGTCCCTGAACACTGAAGCTTTCTTT.

The chain is built from TRBV5-6 and TRBJ2-7; 8 bases line up with TRBD2. The CDR3 has 17 residues. Per the germline V gene, CDR1 is SGHDT and CDR2 is YYEEEE. With V trimmed by 1 base and J by 4 bases, 13 bases remained unmatched. The CDR3 sequence: CASSLFGQAGERYEQYF. The CDR3 DNA is TGTGCCAGCAGCTTGTTCGGCCAAGCGGGAGAACGTTACGAGCAGTACTTC. The whole variable domain, remainder taken from reference TRBV5-6 and TRBJ2-7, is DAGVTQSPTHLIKTRGQQVTLRCSPKSGHDTVSWYQQALGQGPQFIFQYYEEEERQRGNFPDRFSGHQFPNYSSELNVNALLLGDSALYLCASSLFGQAGERYEQYFGPGTRLTVT.

The V and J genes are TRBV10-3 and TRBJ2-5; 11 positions match TRBD2. The CDR3 is made up of 13 amino acids. Trimming at V came to 10 bases and at J to 1 base, leaving 2 bases not matched to a gene. Germline loops: CDR1 ENHRY, CDR2 SYGVKD. This chain's CDR3 is CATGLAVQETQYF. The CDR3 DNA sequence: TGTGCCACGGGACTAGCGGTCCAAGAGACCCAGTACTTC.

This chain links TRBV5-6 with TRBJ2-7; D unclear. The V end lost 7 bases, the J end lost 3 bases, and 8 bases lay between the germline ends. CDR1 and CDR2 (germline): SGHDT, YYEEEE. This CDR3 contains 11 residues. The CDR3 coding sequence is TGTGCCAGCTCCGTCTACTACGAGCAGTACTTC. The encoded protein is CASSVYYEQYF. The whole variable domain, remainder taken from reference TRBV5-6 and TRBJ2-7, is DAGVTQSPTHLIKTRGQQVTLRCSPKSGHDTVSWYQQALGQGPQFIFQYYEEEERQRGNFPDRFSGHQFPNYSSELNVNALLLGDSALYLCASSVYYEQYFGPGTRLTVT.

The rearrangement joins TRBV7-3 to TRBJ2-7, with 12 bases lining up with TRBD2. The CDR3 spans 14 residues. CDR1 and CDR2 from the germline V gene are SGHTA and FQGTGA. After removal of 5 bases from V and 4 bases from J, the junction contained 3 bases not matched to a gene. CDR3 protein: CASSQTSGSYEQYF. The CDR3 coding sequence is TGTGCCAGCAGCCAGACTAGCGGGAGTTACGAGCAGTACTTC. Full variable domain (rest looked up from reference TRBV7-3 and TRBJ2-7): GAGVSQTPSNKVTEKGKYVELRCDPISGHTALYWYRQSLGQGPEFLIYFQGTGAADDSGLPNDRFFAVRPEGSVSTLKIQRTERGDSAVYLCASSQTSGSYEQYFGPGTRLTVT.

This rearrangement joins TRBV7-8 to TRBJ1-3, with D possibly being TRBD1 (5 bases). CDR1 is SGHVS, CDR2 FQNEAQ, per germline. Trimming stripped 4 bases from V and 2 bases from J, with 6 bases between. CDR3 length: 13 amino acids. The CDR3 DNA reads TGTGCCAGCAGCTGGGGACCTGGAAACACCATATATTTT. It codes for CASSWGPGNTIYF.

The J gene is TRBJ2-3, the V gene TRBV5-1; 7 nucleotides agree with TRBD2. The V gene's germline CDR1 is SGHRS and CDR2 YFSETQ. The CDR3 totals 15 residues. V lost 0 bases, J lost 5 bases, and 6 bases stayed unmatched. CDR3 sequence (DNA): TGCGCCAGCAGCTTGGCTAGCGGCGGGGGAGATACGCAGTATTTT. This gives the protein CASSLASGGGDTQYF.

A note on this clone: The same CDR3 can be traced to other DNA sequences in this sample. This chain uses TRBV28 with TRBJ2-3; 9 bases fit TRBD1. V shed 5 bases and J 2 bases; nucleotides not matched to a gene: 5. Germline values: CDR1 MDHEN, CDR2 SYDVKM. The CDR3 loop spans 15 amino acids. CDR3 DNA sequence: TGTGCCAGCAGTCGCCGGGACAGGGACACAGATACGCAGTATTTT. Its protein is CASSRRDRDTDTQYF.

The DNA of the CDR3 is TGCGCCAGCAGCTTGGCCCCAGGGACCAGCTCCTACGAGCAGTACTTC. It yields the protein CASSLAPGTSSYEQYF. This sequence joins TRBV5-1 and TRBJ2-7; TRBD1 or TRBD2 may be the D gene (5 bases each). CDR1 SGHRS and CDR2 YFSETQ come from the germline V gene. V lost 0 bases, J lost 0 bases, and 13 bases lay in between. The CDR3 is made up of 16 amino acids.

This clone was seen a handful of times. The V call is TRBV7-3, the J call TRBJ2-1; 9 bases map to TRBD2. The J segment lost 5 bases and the V segment lost 6 bases, leaving 8 bases of the junction unmatched. This CDR3 spans 15 amino acids. Germline lookup yields CDR1 SGHTA and CDR2 FQGTGA. CDR3 in DNA: TGTGCCAGCAGACTCGGGACTAGCAGCAACAATGAGCAGTTCTTC. Its translation is CASRLGTSSNNEQFF.

Note on this clone: The same CDR3 also results from other DNA sequences found in this sample. V gene TRBV6-1 combines with J gene TRBJ2-7; tentatively, D is TRBD2 (6 bases). The CDR3 is made up of 13 amino acids. V was trimmed by 6 bases and J by 4 bases, leaving 13 bases between them. Germline V gene data show CDR1 as MNHNS and CDR2 as SASEGT. CDR3 in DNA: TGTGCCAGCAGAGGATTAGCGGTTTACGAGCAGTACTTC. It codes for CASRGLAVYEQYF.

The V gene is TRBV6-1, the J gene TRBJ2-7; 8 positions match TRBD1. This CDR3 has 12 residues. Germline V CDR1 and CDR2: MNHNS, SASEGT. V shed 6 bases, J shed 6 bases, and the junction held 4 bases outside the gene matches. In DNA, the CDR3 is TGTGCCAGCAGCAGGGGGCCAAGCGAGCAGTACTTC. This translates into CASSRGPSEQYF.

V usage is TRBV11-2 and J usage is TRBJ2-7; D unclear. V dropped 5 bases and J dropped 2 bases, with 13 bases sitting between them. CDR3 size: 14 residues. Germline V CDR1 and CDR2: SGHAT, FQNNGV. CDR3 loop: CASSSWSRAYEQYF. Written as DNA, the CDR3 is TGTGCCAGCAGCAGTTGGTCGAGAGCCTACGAGCAGTACTTC.

The chain is built from TRBV28 and TRBJ2-1, with TRBD2 matching over 8 bases. The CDR3 runs 15 residues. V trimming: 7 bases; J trimming: 9 bases; junction bases outside the gene matches: 14. The germline V gene has CDR1 MDHEN and CDR2 SYDVKM. In DNA form, the CDR3 reads TGTGCCAGCATCCTCGGTGGAGCGGGAGATACTGAGCAGTTCTTC. Amino acid sequence: CASILGGAGDTEQFF.

V usage is TRBV28 and J usage is TRBJ2-1, with D tentatively TRBD1 (5 bases). Germline V lookup: CDR1 MDHEN, CDR2 SYDVKM. The V and J ends lost 5 bases and 2 bases respectively, with 13 bases between them. The CDR3 consists of 15 residues. CDR3 region: CASSTGATTYNEQFF. CDR3 nucleotide sequence: TGTGCCAGCAGTACTGGGGCTACTACCTACAATGAGCAGTTCTTC.

Turning to this clone: The same CDR3 can be traced to other DNA sequences in this sample. The chain has TRBV5-1 and TRBJ2-2; 11 bases agree with TRBD2. From germline, CDR1 is SGHRS and CDR2 YFSETQ. The V and J ends lost 2 bases and 2 bases, in that order; junction bases with no gene match: 2. The CDR3 is 16 residues long. The CDR3 nucleotides read TGCGCCAGCAGCTTACTAGCGGGAGACAACACCGGGGAGCTGTTTTTT. This encodes CASSLLAGDNTGELFF.

The genes are TRBV2 and TRBJ2-7, with D maybe TRBD2 (5 bases). CDR1 and CDR2 from the germline V gene are SNHLY and FYNNEI. V lost 7 bases, J lost 0 bases, and 13 bases lay in between. The CDR3 has 14 residues. CDR3 coding DNA: TGTGCCAGCATGCCTAGCCCAAGCTCCTACGAGCAGTACTTC. It codes for CASMPSPSSYEQYF.

This chain joins TRBV7-9 and TRBJ2-3; D is unclear. V shed 4 bases and J shed 2 bases, with 7 bases lying between them. CDR3 size: 13 residues. Germline V lookup: CDR1 SEHNR, CDR2 FQNEAQ (reference sequence). In DNA form, the CDR3 reads TGTGCCAGCAGCTACCCGGACACAGATACGCAGTATTTT. It encodes CASSYPDTDTQYF.

The rearrangement joins TRBV7-2 to TRBJ2-1, with D tentatively TRBD2 (6 bases). The CDR3 has 15 residues. Trimming shortened V by 5 bases and J by 10 bases, and 21 bases separated the two germline ends. Germline loops: CDR1 SGHTA, CDR2 FQGNSA. The CDR3 is CASSPGASVFDEQFF. CDR3 coding DNA: TGTGCCAGCAGCCCTGGGGCTAGCGTGTTCGACGAGCAGTTCTTC.

Of note for this clone: Distinct nucleotide sequences in the sample also encode this CDR3. The rearrangement links TRBV5-1 to TRBJ2-2; 10 bases agree with TRBD1. CDR3 size: 15 residues. Germline values: CDR1 SGHRS, CDR2 YFSETQ. V was clipped by 4 bases and J by 3 bases; unmatched bases: 3. The CDR3 loop is CASSPDRGDTGELFF. The CDR3 nucleotides are TGCGCCAGCAGCCCGGACAGGGGGGACACCGGGGAGCTGTTTTTT.

The chain combines TRBV4-1 with TRBJ2-3; D possibly corresponds to TRBD2 (5 bases). The CDR3 totals 13 residues. V was pared by 5 bases and J by 4 bases, with 10 bases between. Germline V lookup: CDR1 MGHRA, CDR2 YSYEKL. Written as DNA, the CDR3 is TGCGCCAGCAGCTTCCCGAGGGCAGATACGCAGTATTTT. Protein: CASSFPRADTQYF.

A word on this clone: The same CDR3 also results from other DNA sequences found in this sample. This chain joins TRBV18 and TRBJ1-5; 7 bases agree with TRBD1. Per the germline V gene, CDR1 is KGHSH and CDR2 is LQKENI. This CDR3 is built from 14 residues. V shed 3 bases, J shed 5 bases, and the junction held 4 bases outside the gene matches. The CDR3: CASSPTGRDQPQHF. The CDR3 nucleotides are TGTGCCAGCTCACCGACAGGGAGGGATCAGCCCCAGCATTTT.

V usage is TRBV18 and J usage is TRBJ2-5; no definite D call. With 3 bases removed from V and 5 bases from J, the gap between germline ends came to 10 bases. CDR3 size: 13 residues. Germline V gene data show CDR1 as KGHSH and CDR2 as LQKENI. This chain's CDR3 is CASSPALEETQYF. DNA of the CDR3: TGTGCCAGCTCACCGGCTCTGGAGGAGACCCAGTACTTC.

The chain is built from TRBV7-2 and TRBJ2-5; maybe TRBD1 (5 bases). The CDR3 sequence is 13 residues long. Germline V gene lookup returns CDR1 SGHTA and CDR2 FQGNSA. Trimming removed 7 bases at V and 1 base at J, with 10 bases between. CDR3 DNA sequence: TGTGCCAGCACCGCAGGGCCCCAAGAGACCCAGTACTTC. It is translated as CASTAGPQETQYF.

The chain's CDR3 is CASRRLAGGVGETQYF. The CDR3 region has the DNA TGTGCCAGCAGAAGGCTAGCGGGAGGGGTCGGGGAGACCCAGTACTTC. The chain combines TRBV28 with TRBJ2-5; 12 nucleotides align to TRBD2. Germline assignment: CDR1 MDHEN and CDR2 SYDVKM. The CDR3 length is 16 residues. V dropped 6 bases and J dropped 5; count of bases not matched to a gene: 10.

The rearrangement joins TRBV7-3 to TRBJ2-7, with D perhaps matching TRBD1 or TRBD2 (5 bases each). The germline gives CDR1 SGHTA, CDR2 FQGTGA. The CDR3 is 14 amino acids. Trimming removed 5 bases from V and 4 bases from J, with 15 bases in between. The CDR3 sequence is CASSPGPRRYEQYF. DNA of the CDR3: TGTGCCAGCAGCCCGGGACCGAGGAGGTACGAGCAGTACTTC.